This T cell receptor beta chain was identified during a study of cytomegalovirus exposure and HLA in healthy donors. CDR1 and CDR2 (germline): LGHNA, YNFKEQ. CDR3 length: 17 residues. With 1 base clipped from V and 1 base from J, the junction kept 7 bases outside the gene matches. Use of 60 Vbeta and 13 Jbeta primers characterized the PCR. Profiling relied on immunoSEQ multiplex PCR, and the TCRdb table lists in-frame clones only, not all of them. The table lists approximately 150,000 clones, around 65% of them singletons. This clone was counted only a few times. The genes are TRBV4-2 and TRBJ2-5; 9 positions match TRBD2. The sequencing input was PBMCs. This sequence originates from a woman in her forties in good health and CMV-seropositive. CDR3: CASSQGRLAVIQETQYF. The CDR3 region has the DNA TGTGCCAGCAGCCAAGGGAGACTAGCGGTAATCCAAGAGACCCAGTACTTC.